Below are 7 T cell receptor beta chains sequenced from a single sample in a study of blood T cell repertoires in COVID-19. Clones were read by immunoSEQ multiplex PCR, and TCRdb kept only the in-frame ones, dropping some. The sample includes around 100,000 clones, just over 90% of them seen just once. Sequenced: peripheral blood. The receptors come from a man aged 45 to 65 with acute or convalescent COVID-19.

This CDR3 is CASSLRQGAATEAFF. The CDR3 region has the DNA TGCGCCAGCAGCTTGCGACAGGGAGCTGCCACTGAAGCTTTCTTT. V is TRBV5-1 and J is TRBJ1-1, with 7 bases matching TRBD1. The germline V gene has CDR1 SGHRS and CDR2 YFSETQ. J was trimmed by 4 bases and V by 1 base; bases with no gene match: 7. The CDR3 extends over 15 amino acids.

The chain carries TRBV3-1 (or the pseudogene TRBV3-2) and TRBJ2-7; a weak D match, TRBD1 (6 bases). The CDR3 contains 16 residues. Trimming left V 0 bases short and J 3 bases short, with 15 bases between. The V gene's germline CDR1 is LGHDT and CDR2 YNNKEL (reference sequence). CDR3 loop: CASSQDEGQPSYEQYF. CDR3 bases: TGTGCCAGCAGCCAAGATGAAGGACAGCCCAGCTACGAGCAGTACTTC.

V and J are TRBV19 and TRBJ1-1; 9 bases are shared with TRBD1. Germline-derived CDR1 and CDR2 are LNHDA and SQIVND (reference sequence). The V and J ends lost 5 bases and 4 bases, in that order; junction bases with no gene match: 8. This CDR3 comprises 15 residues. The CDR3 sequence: CASSDNTGGVTEAFF. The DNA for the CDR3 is TGTGCCAGTAGTGACAACACAGGGGGCGTCACTGAAGCTTTCTTT.

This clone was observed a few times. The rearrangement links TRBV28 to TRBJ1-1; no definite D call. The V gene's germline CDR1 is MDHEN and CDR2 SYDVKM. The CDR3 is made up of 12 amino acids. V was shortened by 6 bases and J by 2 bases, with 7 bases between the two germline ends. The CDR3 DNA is TGTGCCAGCAGAGTAACAAACACTGAAGCTTTCTTT. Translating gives CASRVTNTEAFF.

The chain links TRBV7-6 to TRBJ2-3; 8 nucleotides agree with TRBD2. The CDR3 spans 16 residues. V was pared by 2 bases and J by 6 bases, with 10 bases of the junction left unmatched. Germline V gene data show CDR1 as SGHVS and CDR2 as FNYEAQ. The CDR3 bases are TGTGCCAGCAGCTTAAGAGCGGGAGTTCGTTCCGATACGCAGTATTTT. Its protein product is CASSLRAGVRSDTQYF.

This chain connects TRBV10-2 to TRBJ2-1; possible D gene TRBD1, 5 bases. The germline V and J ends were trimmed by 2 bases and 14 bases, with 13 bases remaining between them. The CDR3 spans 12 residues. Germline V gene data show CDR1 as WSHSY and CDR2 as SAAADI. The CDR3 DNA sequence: TGCGCCAGCAGTGAGCAGGGTCGGCCTAAGTTCTTC. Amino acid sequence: CASSEQGRPKFF.

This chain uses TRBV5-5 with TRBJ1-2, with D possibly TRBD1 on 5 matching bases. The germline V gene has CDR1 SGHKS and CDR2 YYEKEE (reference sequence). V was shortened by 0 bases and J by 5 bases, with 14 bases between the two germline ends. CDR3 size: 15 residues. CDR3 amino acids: CASSLAGDSSYGYTF. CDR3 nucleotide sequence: TGTGCCAGCAGCTTGGCCGGGGACTCATCTTATGGCTACACCTTC.